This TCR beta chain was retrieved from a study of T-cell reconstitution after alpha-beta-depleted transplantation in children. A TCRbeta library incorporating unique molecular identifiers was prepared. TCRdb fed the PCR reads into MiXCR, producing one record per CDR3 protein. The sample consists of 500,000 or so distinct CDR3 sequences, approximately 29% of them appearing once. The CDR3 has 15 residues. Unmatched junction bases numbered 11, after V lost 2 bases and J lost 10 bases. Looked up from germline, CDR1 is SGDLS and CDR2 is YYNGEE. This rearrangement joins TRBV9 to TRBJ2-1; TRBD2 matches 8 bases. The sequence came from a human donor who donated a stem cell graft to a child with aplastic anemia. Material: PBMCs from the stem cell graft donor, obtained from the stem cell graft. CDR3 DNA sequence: TGTGCCAGCAGCGTCGAAACTAGCGGCCTAGAGGAGCAGTTCTTC. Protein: CASSVETSGLEEQFF. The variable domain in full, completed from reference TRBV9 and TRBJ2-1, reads DSGVTQTPKHLITATGQRVTLRCSPRSGDLSVYWYQQSLDQGLQFLIQYYNGEERAKGNILERFSAQQFPDLHSELNLSSLELGDSALYFCASSVETSGLEEQFFGPGTRLTVL.